The 15 T cell receptor beta chains below all came from one sample that was sequenced in a study of cytomegalovirus exposure and HLA in healthy donors. The assay was immunoSEQ multiplex PCR, and TCRdb's table has in-frame clones only and misses some. Altogether 150,000 to 200,000 clones are present, 86% being singletons, with the ten largest covering about 2.3%. The sample consisted of PBMCs. Receptors were obtained from a woman aged 18-35 years in good health and CMV-seronegative.

The rearrangement uses TRBV7-9 and TRBJ1-1; D gene ambiguous. V was cut by 3 bases and J by 4 bases, with 12 bases left in between. This CDR3 spans 14 amino acids. The germline V gene has CDR1 SEHNR and CDR2 FQNEAQ (reference sequence). The CDR3 sequence is CASSLERAGTEAFF. The CDR3 nucleotides read TGTGCCAGCAGCTTGGAAAGGGCGGGCACTGAAGCTTTCTTT.

V and J are TRBV5-8 and TRBJ2-1; no reliable D call. The CDR3 covers 13 residues. V shed 1 base and J shed 7 bases, with 9 bases lying between them. Germline lookup yields CDR1 SGHTS and CDR2 YDEGEE. The CDR3 DNA reads TGTGCCAGCAGCTTGATATCCACTAATGAGCAGTTCTTC. As protein: CASSLISTNEQFF.

The rearrangement uses TRBV6-1 and TRBJ1-5; 9 positions match TRBD1. The CDR3 has 15 amino acids. After removal of 8 bases from V and 3 bases from J, the junction contained 8 bases not matched to a gene. Germline assignment: CDR1 MNHNS and CDR2 SASEGT. The CDR3 nucleotides read TGTGCCAGCCTGATCCGGGACAGGGCCAATCAGCCCCAGCATTTT. This translates into CASLIRDRANQPQHF.

The chain couples TRBV27 to TRBJ1-2; D perhaps matches TRBD1 (6 bases). The length of the CDR3 is 14 residues. Germline V gene lookup returns CDR1 MNHEY and CDR2 SMNVEV (reference sequence). V lost 3 bases and J 4 bases, leaving 12 bases between the germline ends. The CDR3 spells CASSFATGIYGYTF. The CDR3 coding sequence is TGTGCCAGCAGTTTCGCCACAGGGATCTATGGCTACACCTTC.

This clone was recorded only once. The V call is TRBV5-6, the J call TRBJ1-1, with 8 bases that match TRBD1. With V trimmed by 4 bases and J by 5 bases, 10 bases remained unmatched. The CDR3 is 15 amino acids. Germline CDR1 SGHDT, CDR2 YYEEEE. The CDR3 spells CASSPFRQGKTEAFF. CDR3 sequence (DNA): TGTGCCAGCAGCCCATTTAGACAGGGGAAAACTGAAGCTTTCTTT.

This clone occurred once. This chain uses TRBV28 with TRBJ1-2; TRBD1 aligns across 9 bases. V was pared by 5 bases and J by 8 bases, with 12 bases of the junction left unmatched. Germline CDR1 and CDR2: MDHEN and SYDVKM. This CDR3 spans 15 amino acids. The CDR3 protein is CASSAPGGQGGGYTF. The CDR3 nucleotides are TGTGCCAGCAGTGCCCCGGGGGGACAGGGAGGCGGCTACACCTTC.

V is TRBV19 and J is TRBJ2-3; D is unresolved. Germline V gene data show CDR1 as LNHDA and CDR2 as SQIVND (reference sequence). The length of the CDR3 is 14 residues. V was trimmed by 5 bases and J by 0 bases, leaving 9 bases between them. DNA of the CDR3: TGTGCCAGTAGTCTATTTTCTAGCACAGATACGCAGTATTTT. Translating gives CASSLFSSTDTQYF. Together with reference TRBV19 and TRBJ2-3, the CDR3 gives the full variable domain: DGGITQSPKYLFRKEGQNVTLSCEQNLNHDAMYWYRQDPGQGLRLIYYSQIVNDFQKGDIAEGYSVSREKKESFPLTVTSAQKNPTAFYLCASSLFSSTDTQYFGPGTRLTVL.

J is TRBJ2-1 and V is TRBV7-9; 8 bases fit TRBD2. V lost 5 bases and J lost 6; bases outside the gene matches: 9. Germline V gene lookup returns CDR1 SEHNR and CDR2 FQNEAQ (reference sequence). The length of the CDR3 is 15 residues. CDR3 sequence (DNA): TGTGCCAGCAGCCTCACCGGGACTAGGGGCAATGAGCAGTTCTTC. Encoded protein: CASSLTGTRGNEQFF.

The rearrangement joins TRBV30 to TRBJ2-1; the match to TRBD2 covers 8 bases. Germline values: CDR1 GTSNPN, CDR2 SVGIG (reference sequence). This CDR3 is 13 amino acids long. The V segment lost 5 bases and the J segment 3 bases; nucleotides outside the gene matches: 3. The CDR3 DNA is TGTGCCTGGCGGGGGGGTGTCTACAATGAGCAGTTCTTC. Encoded protein: CAWRGGVYNEQFF.

This clone came up a few times. The gene calls are TRBV6-5 and TRBJ1-2; 9 nucleotides align to TRBD1. Unmatched junction bases numbered 6, after V lost 2 bases and J lost 5 bases. The CDR3 consists of 15 residues. CDR1 and CDR2 (germline): MNHEY, SVGAGI. The CDR3 DNA sequence: TGTGCCAGCAGTTACACCGGGACAGGGAATTATGGCTACACCTTC. Its translation is CASSYTGTGNYGYTF.

The chain couples TRBV6-6 to TRBJ2-7; tentatively, D is TRBD2 (5 bases). With 2 bases removed from V and 0 bases from J, the gap between germline ends came to 8 bases. The germline V gene has CDR1 MNHNY and CDR2 SVGAGI (reference sequence). CDR3 length: 14 amino acids. CDR3 sequence: CASSYLAFSYEQYF. The CDR3 coding sequence is TGTGCCAGCAGTTACCTAGCCTTCTCCTACGAGCAGTACTTC.

This sequence joins TRBV7-2 and TRBJ2-6; the D gene is possibly TRBD2 (6 bases). CDR3 length: 17 amino acids. Trimming shortened V by 5 bases and J by 3 bases, and 17 bases separated the two germline ends. Germline V CDR1 and CDR2: SGHTA, FQGNSA. The CDR3, as DNA: TGTGCCAGCAGCCGACCTGCGGGGATCGGTGGGGCCAACGTCCTGACTTTC. Translated: CASSRPAGIGGANVLTF.

The gene calls are TRBV7-8 and TRBJ1-1, with no clear D. Germline CDR1 reads SGHVS; CDR2 reads FQNEAQ. The V gene lost 2 bases and the J gene lost 2 bases, with 6 bases spanning the gap. The CDR3 runs to 13 residues. CDR3 sequence (DNA): TGTGCCAGCAGCTTATTGAGAAACACTGAAGCTTTCTTT. It encodes CASSLLRNTEAFF.

The rearrangement uses TRBV4-3 and TRBJ2-1, with D possibly matching TRBD2 (5 bases). CDR1 is LGHNA, CDR2 YSLEER, per germline. The CDR3 is 17 amino acids. V was clipped by 1 base and J by 8 bases, with 21 bases between them. CDR3 nucleotides: TGCGCCAGCAGCCAAGGTGTGCGGGTTCCTAGAGCGGATGAGCAGTTCTTC. Its translation is CASSQGVRVPRADEQFF.

The rearrangement uses TRBV30 and TRBJ1-2; D not certain. The V end was cut by 3 bases, the J end by 3 bases, with 11 bases between. The V gene's germline CDR1 is GTSNPN and CDR2 SVGIG (reference sequence). This CDR3 has 13 residues. CDR3 bases: TGTGCCTGGAGCCCGCGGGAGTACTATGGCTACACCTTC. Amino acids: CAWSPREYYGYTF.